The 8 T cell receptor beta chains given below trace back to one sample, sequenced in a study of blood T cell repertoires in COVID-19. Produced via immunoSEQ multiplex PCR; TCRdb's table is partial and in-frame only. Altogether some 86,000 clones are present, over 80% being singletons, with the ten largest covering approximately 34%. Sequencing was performed on peripheral blood. These receptors all stem from a woman over 75 with active or convalescent COVID-19.

The chain employs TRBV4-3 and TRBJ1-1; unclear D gene. The V gene lost 5 bases and the J gene lost 5 bases, with 12 bases spanning the gap. Germline CDR1 reads LGHNA; CDR2 reads YSLEER. This CDR3 comprises 13 residues. CDR3 nucleotides: TGCGCCAGCAGCAGAAGAGGGAGGACTGAAGCTTTCTTT. Residues: CASSRRGRTEAFF.

The chain couples TRBV27 to TRBJ2-3, with D tentatively TRBD2 (6 bases). This CDR3 contains 15 residues. V lost 4 bases to trimming and J lost 0 bases, with 11 bases between them. Germline CDR1 MNHEY, CDR2 SMNVEV (reference sequence). CDR3 sequence (DNA): TGTGCCAGCAGTTCCACCGGGACTAGCACAGATACGCAGTATTTT. This encodes CASSSTGTSTDTQYF.

This clone appeared a few times. The chain combines TRBV21-1 with TRBJ1-1; TRBD1, as called in the table, went unchecked against the DNA. TRBV21-1 is a pseudogene segment. The CDR3 contains 15 residues. CDR3 DNA sequence: TGTGCCAGCACCGAAACAGGGATTGGGGGCACTGAAGCTTTCTTT. It specifies CASTETGIGGTEAFF.

This rearrangement joins TRBV18 to TRBJ1-1, with D possibly being TRBD1 (6 bases). The CDR3 covers 12 residues. CDR1 is KGHSH and CDR2 is LQKENI in the germline V gene. V was shortened by 6 bases and J by 5 bases, with 10 bases between the two germline ends. CDR3 DNA sequence: TGTGCCAGCTCTACCCAGGGGACTGAAGCTTTCTTT. Amino acids: CASSTQGTEAFF.

The chain combines TRBV6-5 with TRBJ2-7; no reliable D call. V shed 6 bases and J shed 2 bases, with 14 bases lying between them. Germline assignment: CDR1 MNHEY and CDR2 SVGAGI. The length of the CDR3 is 14 residues. Here the CDR3 reads CASRLSKDPYEQYF. In DNA, the CDR3 is TGTGCCAGCAGACTTAGCAAGGATCCCTACGAGCAGTACTTC.

The chain recombines TRBV25-1 with TRBJ2-5, with 13 bases lining up with TRBD2. Germline V lookup: CDR1 MGHDK, CDR2 SYGVNS. V lost 5 bases and J lost 4; bases outside the gene matches: 1. The CDR3 is made up of 14 amino acids. The CDR3 nucleotides are TGTGCCAGCAGTCGACTAGCGGGAGGAGAGACCCAGTACTTC. It codes for CASSRLAGGETQYF.

The chain links TRBV29-1 to TRBJ2-7; 7 bases match TRBD2. The J segment lost 1 base and the V segment lost 2 bases, leaving 8 bases of the junction unmatched. The germline CDR1 and CDR2 sequences are SQVTM and ANQGSEA. This CDR3 spans 15 amino acids. The CDR3 region is CSVESSLGGSYEQYF. CDR3 nucleotide sequence: TGCAGCGTTGAAAGCTCCTTGGGAGGGTCCTACGAGCAGTACTTC.

The V gene is TRBV9, the J gene TRBJ2-1, with D unresolved. Trimming removed 3 bases from V and 5 bases from J, with 18 bases in between. The CDR3 is made up of 16 amino acids. Germline CDR1 reads SGDLS; CDR2 reads YYNGEE. Here the CDR3 DNA reads TGTGCCAGCAGCGCCCCGACTGATCCTACTGACAATGAGCAGTTCTTC. Translation: CASSAPTDPTDNEQFF.